What follows describes a single TCR beta chain. This clone's antigen is unknown. No base qualities exist here, and no much larger clone lies one base off it. TCRbeta CDR3 regions were amplified from genomic DNA by means of the immunoSEQ Assay, a bias-controlled multiplex PCR. As for the authors' bioinformatics: The number of nucleated cells in each sample was estimated from the amplification of reference gene primers within the assay. To quantify the absolute abundance of each unique TCRbeta CDR3 rearrangement, sequence reads were collapsed and filtered. For each sample, productive Simpson clonality was calculated as the square root of Simpson's diversity index over productive rearrangements. The source is immuneACCESS, and TCRdb retained only in-frame sequences with V and J called. Part of the clones is not carried over; for the studies checked, unresolved V genes explain less than half of this, and the remainder is unexplained. V and J calls and clone size are as listed in that table; D and trimming were resolved from the DNA. The sample table lists about 150,000 clones, roughly 89% of them with a count of one. Clones ranked in the top ten supply less than 4.5% of the sample.

These data originate in a study of blood T cell repertoires in COVID-19 (TCRdb year 2020). Study-level background: Collaborator samples came from the United States, Italy and Spain and covered acute and convalescent phases of COVID-19. The material from the prospective study consisted of cDNA or gDNA derived from T cells, B-cell-depleted T cells, or PBMCs. The dataset comprised deeply sampled blood TCRbeta repertoires from subjects exposed to, actively infected with, or recovered from COVID-19. A freely available public database, intended as a resource for researchers studying the immune response to SARS-CoV-2, is where the repertoires were released. Samples came from the ongoing ImmuneRACE study (first 160 participants) plus 1,254 subjects from 6 global collaborators. Nearly every sample came with metadata listing a de-identified subject ID, COVID-19 status, age in years and sex. Where HLA class I and class II types were available, the types were taken from metadata supplied by the sample provider, not from assay-based typing.

The junction carries 13 bases between V and J, which are trimmed by 2 bases and 3 bases respectively. The CDR3 runs 15 residues from the cysteine to the phenylalanine. Of all the DNA, just the CDR3 is kept, 45 bases in frame from base 1. In the germline V gene, CDR1 corresponds to KGHSH and CDR2 to LQKENI. General study outcomes and caveats: Clinical and demographic metadata were provided uncurated, with the amount varying by source and participant.

Enrolling through a virtual design, the prospective study's participants ranged in age from roughly 18 to 89 years and lived across 20 to 25 United States geographic areas. In the prospective study, participants were assigned to cohorts based on the clinical history participants reported in a screening survey and a study questionnaire. ImmuneRACE Cohort 3 recovered participants were defined by two consecutive negative NP/OP PCR tests, healthcare professional clearance, or symptom resolution. Mobile phlebotomists in the prospective study collected whole blood, serum and a nasopharyngeal or oropharyngeal swab from every participant. Over a roughly 2-month period, participants in the prospective study had the option of providing additional blood draws and questionnaires. Prospective study blood samples were shipped either frozen or at room temperature before DNA extraction.

The source is a man aged 45-65 years who had recovered from COVID-19. This chain is built from TRBV18 and TRBJ2-5; possibly the D gene is TRBD2, per 6 matching bases. Material for sequencing was PBMCs or T cells enriched from blood (not recorded which). The bases read TGTGCCAGCTCACCAAAGGGAGGAGGGAAAGAGACCCAGTACTTC. It is translated as CASSPKGGGKETQYF.